The source of this T cell receptor beta chain is a study of T cell repertoires in cytomegalovirus infection. Overall study context: Indicated by public TCR beta signatures were CMV infection and matching HLA type. Study results and limitations: Individuals carrying CMV plus the relevant HLA were identified by cumulative frequency of public TCR beta families. HLA-C-restricted, CMV-specific TCR beta clonotypes were dominant ex vivo.

The CDR3 is made up of 13 amino acids. The germline V gene has CDR1 SGHDT and CDR2 YYEEEE. Trimming removed 0 bases from V and 16 bases from J, with 14 bases in between. This clonotype appeared a few times. Its antigen is not known. TCRdb fed the reads into MiXCR, producing one record per CDR3 protein. This repertoire shows around 740,000 distinct CDR3 sequences, 35% found once; its top ten account for roughly 2.8%. The rearrangement uses TRBV5-6 and TRBJ1-6; D is ambiguous. Specimen: PBMCs. The receptor comes from a human donor in good health (CMV status not recorded). Some clones in this sample may be carry-over from other donors' samples. The CDR3: CASSLGVLTGLHF. The DNA for the CDR3 is TGTGCCAGCAGCTTGGGTGTGTTGACCGGACTCCACTTT.